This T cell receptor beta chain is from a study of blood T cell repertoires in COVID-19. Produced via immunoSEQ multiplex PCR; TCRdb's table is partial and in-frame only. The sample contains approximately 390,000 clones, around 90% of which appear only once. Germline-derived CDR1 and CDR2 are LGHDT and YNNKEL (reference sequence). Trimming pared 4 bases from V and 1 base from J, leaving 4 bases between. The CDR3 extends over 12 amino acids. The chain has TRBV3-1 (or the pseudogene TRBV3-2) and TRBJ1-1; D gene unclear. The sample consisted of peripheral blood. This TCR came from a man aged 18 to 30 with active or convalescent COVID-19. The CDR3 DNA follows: TGTGCCAGCAGCCTGAGGAACACTGAAGCTTTCTTT. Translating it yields CASSLRNTEAFF.